A single sample is the source of the 11 T cell receptor beta chains below, sequenced in a study of CD8 T cells in ankylosing spondylitis. Whole-study findings and limits: A TCR beta motif made of about eight highly homologous variants seemed typical of ankylosing spondylitis blood.

Their cognate antigens are unknown. TCRdb fed the 5' RACE reads into MiXCR, producing one record per CDR3 protein. The table has roughly 700,000 distinct CDR3 sequences, about 20% seen once. The sample comprised blood, either unsorted or a sorted T cell fraction (not recorded which). These receptors all come from a male donor with ankylosing spondylitis.

Many counts were recorded for this clonotype. This chain connects TRBV29-1 to TRBJ2-1; the D is unclear. V was cut by 4 bases and J by 1 base, with 17 bases left in between. The germline V gene has CDR1 SQVTM and CDR2 ANQGSEA. CDR3 size: 16 residues. In nucleotides, the CDR3 is TGCAGCGTTGTCTGGGCAGGTCCATCGTCCTACAATGAGCAGTTCTTC. This encodes CSVVWAGPSSYNEQFF.

The sample holds a few counts of this clonotype. The chain uses TRBV4-3 and TRBJ2-3, with 13 nucleotides matching TRBD2. J was trimmed by 4 bases and V by 1 base; bases with no gene match: 2. This CDR3 is built from 16 residues. Germline values: CDR1 LGHNA, CDR2 YSLEER. The CDR3 region has the DNA TGCGCCAGCAGCCAAGGGACTAGCGGGAGTGCAGATACGCAGTATTTT. Its protein is CASSQGTSGSADTQYF.

This clonotype was found a few times. The genes are TRBV5-8 and TRBJ1-5, with D maybe TRBD1 (6 bases). CDR1 SGHTS and CDR2 YDEGEE come from the germline V gene. With 6 bases removed from V and 1 base from J, the gap between germline ends came to 14 bases. The CDR3 has 15 amino acids. CDR3 sequence reads: CASTWAGGSNQPQHF. CDR3 DNA sequence: TGTGCCAGCACCTGGGCCGGGGGCAGCAATCAGCCCCAGCATTTT.

This chain connects TRBV7-9 to TRBJ1-1; 7 nucleotides line up with TRBD1. CDR3 length: 13 amino acids. Germline V lookup: CDR1 SEHNR, CDR2 FQNEAQ (reference sequence). The V gene end was trimmed by 5 bases and the J gene end by 5 bases; junction bases not matched to a gene: 5. The CDR3 region has the DNA TGTGCCAGCAGCCGAGGGGGCGTGACTGAAGCTTTCTTT. It is translated as CASSRGGVTEAFF.

V gene TRBV29-1 combines with J gene TRBJ2-5; a possible D gene is TRBD2 (6 bases). CDR3 length: 14 amino acids. The V gene's germline CDR1 is SQVTM and CDR2 ANQGSEA. V lost 2 bases and J lost 4, with 14 bases in between. This CDR3 reads CSVETGDHSETQYF. The CDR3 DNA reads TGCAGCGTTGAAACGGGGGACCATTCAGAGACCCAGTACTTC.

The rearrangement joins TRBV30 to TRBJ1-1, with a tentative D call TRBD1 (6 bases). The CDR3 covers 14 residues. Trimming shortened V by 2 bases and J by 3 bases, and 13 bases separated the two germline ends. Germline CDR1 GTSNPN, CDR2 SVGIG (reference sequence). CDR3 nucleotide sequence: TGTGCCTGGAGTTGGACAGACTCGTACACTGAAGCTTTCTTT. It specifies CAWSWTDSYTEAFF.

This clonotype has just a few counts. The V and J genes are TRBV25-1 and TRBJ2-1; 7 nucleotides match TRBD2. Unmatched junction bases numbered 5, after V lost 4 bases and J lost 2 bases. The CDR3 extends over 15 amino acids. CDR1 MGHDK and CDR2 SYGVNS come from the germline V gene. The chain's CDR3 is CASSASGGTYNEQFF. CDR3 nucleotides: TGTGCCAGCAGTGCTTCGGGAGGAACCTACAATGAGCAGTTCTTC.

This clonotype appeared a few times. The chain couples TRBV28 to TRBJ2-3, with TRBD2 matching over 8 bases. V lost 2 bases, J lost 2 bases, and 9 bases stayed unmatched. The CDR3 is made up of 17 amino acids. CDR1 MDHEN and CDR2 SYDVKM come from the germline V gene. The CDR3 spells CASSLRLAGSYTDTQYF. The CDR3 bases are TGTGCCAGCAGTTTAAGGCTAGCGGGTTCTTACACAGATACGCAGTATTTT.

The J gene is TRBJ1-2, the V gene TRBV3-1; D gene uncertain. Between the trimmed V and J ends, which lost 7 bases and 8 bases, there was a span of 14 bases. Germline CDR1 LGHDT, CDR2 YNNKEL (reference sequence). The CDR3 covers 12 residues. This CDR3 is CASTADELGYTF. The DNA of the CDR3 is TGTGCCAGCACGGCGGACGAATTAGGCTACACCTTC.

This clonotype was observed a handful of times. J is TRBJ1-2 and V is TRBV10-3, with D perhaps matching TRBD1 (5 bases). Germline V CDR1 and CDR2: ENHRY, SYGVKD. Deletions cut 0 bases from V and 7 bases from J, with 18 bases between. The CDR3 has 16 amino acids. The CDR3 region is CAISESGPRVVGGYTF. DNA of the CDR3: TGTGCCATCAGTGAGTCTGGTCCCAGGGTCGTCGGTGGCTACACCTTC.

This clonotype was observed a few times. The V and J genes are TRBV15 and TRBJ1-5; D is uncertain. V was trimmed by 5 bases and J by 4 bases, leaving 6 bases between them. Germline CDR1 is LNHNV and CDR2 is YYDKDF (reference sequence). CDR3 length: 12 amino acids. CDR3 bases: TGTGCCACCAGCGAGGTGAATCAGCCCCAGCATTTT. Protein product: CATSEVNQPQHF. Full variable domain (remainder filled in from reference TRBV15 and TRBJ1-5): DAMVIQNPRYQVTQFGKPVTLSCSQTLNHNVMYWYQQKSSQAPKLLFHYYDKDFNNEADTPDNFQSRRPNTSFCFLDIRSPGLGDTAMYLCATSEVNQPQHFGDGTRLSIL.